A selection of T cell receptor beta chains follows, all from one sample in a study of blood T cells in healthy people across ages. TCRdb independently ran MiXCR on the 5' RACE reads; one entry per CDR3 protein. The data show about 570,000 distinct CDR3 sequences, 27% seen once. Sequenced input: blood. These receptors were taken from a woman between 65 and 79 years old in good health. CDR3s include the opening cysteine and the closing phenylalanine or tryptophan. A D gene is named only where the DNA matches it firmly. Rows give clone size only sometimes, using once, few, many, or a class for an expanded clone.

D gene	J gene	V gene	clone size	CDR3 protein	CDR3 DNA
NA	TRBJ2-1	TRBV20-1	few	CSARVSTETLYNEQFF	TGCAGTGCAAGGGTTTCTACAGAGACCCTCTACAATGAGCAGTTCTTC
NA	TRBJ2-1	TRBV5-5	NA	CASSSDLEDEQFF	TGTGCCAGCAGCTCGGACCTGGAGGATGAGCAGTTCTTC
NA	TRBJ1-5	TRBV13	NA	CASSLVIWGQGSRRGFCQPQHF	TGTGCCAGCAGCTTAGTTATTTGGGGGCAGGGAAGCCGGCGTGGTTTTTGTCAGCCCCAGCATTTT
NA	TRBJ1-5	TRBV28	few	CASSLGHPSQPQHF	TGTGCCAGCAGTTTAGGACACCCCAGTCAGCCCCAGCATTTT
NA	TRBJ1-1	TRBV4-3	few	CASSQDRRGGTEAFF	TGCGCCAGCAGCCAAGATAGAAGGGGAGGCACTGAAGCTTTCTTT
NA	TRBJ2-3	TRBV20-1	few	CSARGYRSRPDTQYF	TGCAGTGCTAGAGGTTACAGGTCCCGGCCAGATACGCAGTATTTT
NA	TRBJ2-1	TRBV25-1	few	CASSVVYSSCNEQFF	TGTGCCAGCAGTGTTGTGTACAGCTCCTGCAATGAGCAGTTCTTC
NA	TRBJ2-1	TRBV20-1	few	CSAGVSSYNEQFF	TGCAGTGCCGGGGTTTCCTCCTACAATGAGCAGTTCTTC
NA	TRBJ2-5	TRBV29-1	once	CSVGALGWETQYF	TGCAGCGTGGGGGCTCTGGGATGGGAGACCCAGTACTTC
TRBD1	TRBJ1-1	TRBV10-3	few	CATRDSEAFF	TGTGCCACGAGGGACAGTGAAGCTTTCTTT
NA	TRBJ1-4	TRBV7-2	few	CASSSTGRYNEKLFF	TGTGCCAGCAGTTCTACAGGGAGATATAATGAAAAACTGTTTTTT
TRBD1	TRBJ2-2	TRBV10-3	few	CAISVGQGANTGELFF	TGTGCCATCAGTGTAGGACAGGGGGCCAACACCGGGGAGCTGTTTTTT
TRBD1	TRBJ2-2	TRBV6-1	once	CASSRYPGQGNTGELFF	TGTGCCAGCAGTAGATATCCGGGACAGGGTAACACCGGGGAGCTGTTTTTT
NA	TRBJ2-5	TRBV6-5	few	CASSYSNLAGRETQYF	TGTGCCAGCAGTTACTCGAACCTGGCGGGAAGAGAGACCCAGTACTTC
TRBD1	TRBJ2-1	TRBV9	many	CASSTRQGTSYNEQFF	TGTGCCAGCAGCACAAGACAGGGGACCTCCTACAATGAGCAGTTCTTC
NA	TRBJ1-6	TRBV7-2	NA	CASSLIGLSSPLHF	TGTGCCAGCAGCTTAATTGGCCTTAGTTCACCCCTCCACTTT
NA	TRBJ1-3	TRBV6-6	NA	CASSYPKERNTIYF	TGTGCCAGCAGTTACCCCAAGGAAAGAAACACCATATATTTT
NA	TRBJ2-5	TRBV6-1	NA	CASSHAHALETQYF	TGTGCCAGCAGCCATGCTCACGCCTTGGAGACCCAGTACTTC
NA	TRBJ1-1	TRBV7-9	many	CASSFIPGRVAFF	TGTGCCAGCAGCTTCATCCCCGGGAGGGTAGCTTTCTTT
TRBD1	TRBJ1-4	TRBV2	NA	CASRGDRASLGLFF	TGTGCCAGCAGGGGAGACAGGGCCTCGTTAGGTCTGTTTTTT
TRBD1	TRBJ1-1	TRBV5-1	NA	CASSLGQEVAFF	TGCGCCAGCAGCCTGGGACAGGAGGTCGCTTTCTTT
NA	TRBJ2-1	TRBV7-2	few	CASSLDTRGNEQFF	TGTGCCAGCAGCTTAGACACCAGGGGCAATGAGCAGTTCTTC
TRBD1	TRBJ2-3	TRBV20-1	NA	CSPEGQGVGGGTDTQYF	TGCAGCCCTGAAGGACAGGGGGTAGGGGGGGGCACAGATACGCAGTATTTT
TRBD2	TRBJ2-3	TRBV6-6	few	CASSYSASGGTDTQYF	TGTGCCAGCAGTTACTCGGCTAGCGGGGGCACAGATACGCAGTATTTT
NA	TRBJ2-1	TRBV7-7	NA	CASSLTKAYNEQFF	TGTGCCAGCAGCTTAACGAAAGCCTACAATGAGCAGTTCTTC
TRBD2	TRBJ2-2	TRBV20-1	few	CSARVRASGTGELFF	TGCAGTGCTAGGGTTCGGGCTAGCGGTACCGGGGAGCTGTTTTTT
NA	TRBJ2-3	TRBV20-1	NA	CSARTQVTDTQYF	TGCAGTGCTAGAACGCAGGTCACAGATACGCAGTATTTT
TRBD2	TRBJ2-5	TRBV10-3	NA	CATRPRGDQETQYF	TGTGCCACACGACCGCGGGGGGACCAAGAGACCCAGTACTTC
NA	TRBJ2-5	TRBV2	NA	CASSVPIAGTETQYF	TGTGCCAGCAGTGTTCCCATTGCGGGGACAGAGACCCAGTACTTC
TRBD2	TRBJ2-1	TRBV20-1	NA	CSARGASGGTYNEQFF	TGCAGTGCTAGAGGGGCTAGCGGGGGCACCTACAATGAGCAGTTCTTC
TRBD2	TRBJ2-5	TRBV5-4	few	CASSLGPFGGGVQETQYF	TGTGCCAGCAGCTTAGGTCCCTTCGGTGGGGGGGTTCAAGAGACCCAGTACTTC
NA	TRBJ1-6	TRBV7-9	NA	CASSLSGEGSPLHF	TGTGCCAGCAGCTTATCTGGGGAGGGGTCACCCCTCCACTTT
NA	TRBJ1-1	TRBV20-1	few	CSARKYHEPTEAFF	TGCAGTGCTAGAAAGTATCACGAACCCACTGAAGCTTTCTTT
NA	TRBJ1-4	TRBV6-2/TRBV6-3	few	CASSSVMREKLFF	TGTGCCAGCAGTTCAGTCATGCGGGAAAAACTGTTTTTT
NA	TRBJ1-4	TRBV7-9	few	CASSPSFLDAKLFF	TGTGCCAGCAGCCCGAGTTTTCTGGATGCAAAACTGTTTTTT
NA	TRBJ1-4	TRBV19	few	CASSFGTWGEKLFF	TGTGCCAGTAGTTTCGGGACATGGGGTGAAAAACTGTTTTTT
NA	TRBJ2-7	TRBV7-9	NA	CASSPPGSSAHEQYF	TGTGCCAGCAGCCCTCCCGGGTCCTCGGCCCACGAGCAGTACTTC
NA	TRBJ2-1	TRBV7-2	few	CASSSNRNNEQFF	TGTGCCAGCAGCTCAAACCGGAACAATGAGCAGTTCTTC
NA	TRBJ2-4	TRBV5-4	once	CASSLVHQSDIQYF	TGTGCCAGCAGCTTGGTCCACCAATCGGACATTCAGTACTTC
NA	TRBJ1-1	TRBV10-3	NA	CAISERTAPITEAFF	TGTGCCATCAGTGAGCGGACAGCGCCCATCACTGAAGCTTTCTTT
NA	TRBJ1-5	TRBV7-9	few	CASSPQGGANQPQHF	TGTGCCAGCAGCCCACAGGGAGGGGCCAATCAGCCCCAGCATTTT
NA	TRBJ2-1	TRBV7-9	NA	CASSRTGNEQFF	TGTGCCAGCAGCCGTACCGGCAATGAGCAGTTCTTC
TRBD1	TRBJ2-1	TRBV5-1	few	CASSLDGNRGFNEQFF	TGCGCCAGCAGCTTGGACGGCAACAGGGGATTTAATGAGCAGTTCTTC
NA	TRBJ1-1	TRBV7-3	NA	CASTWSSNTEAFF	TGTGCCAGCACTTGGAGCTCGAACACTGAAGCTTTCTTT
TRBD1	TRBJ1-4	TRBV6-5	once	CASSYSGTGGGEKLFF	TGTGCCAGCAGTTACTCCGGGACAGGGGGAGGAGAAAAACTGTTTTTT
NA	TRBJ2-4	TRBV20-1	few	CSARDYVDIQYF	TGCAGTGCTAGAGATTACGTCGACATTCAGTACTTC
TRBD2	TRBJ2-7	TRBV9	NA	CASSEGAGVSYEQYF	TGTGCCAGCAGCGAAGGGGCGGGGGTGTCCTACGAGCAGTACTTC